This T cell receptor (beta chain) was identified during a study of blood T cell repertoires in COVID-19 (TCRdb year 2020). Context from the whole study: The collaborator samples originated in the United States, Italy and Spain and spanned the acute and convalescent phases of COVID-19. A freely available public database, intended as a resource for researchers studying the immune response to SARS-CoV-2, is where the repertoires were released. The material from the prospective study consisted of cDNA or gDNA derived from T cells, B-cell-depleted T cells, or PBMCs. Samples were obtained from the ongoing ImmuneRACE study (first 160 participants) and from over 1,000 subjects provided by 6 global collaborators. Where available, HLA class I and class II types were taken from metadata supplied by the sample provider and were not determined by assay-based typing. Sample metadata almost always included a de-identified subject ID, COVID-19 status, age in years and sex. The dataset comprised deeply sampled blood TCRbeta repertoires from subjects exposed to, actively infected with, or recovered from COVID-19.

TCRbeta CDR3 regions were amplified from genomic DNA by means of the immunoSEQ Assay, a bias-controlled multiplex PCR. From the authors' description of their analysis: The number of nucleated cells in each sample was estimated by amplification of reference gene primers within the assay. Sequence reads were collapsed and filtered to measure the absolute abundance of every unique TCRbeta CDR3 rearrangement. For each sample, productive Simpson clonality was calculated as the square root of Simpson's diversity index across productive rearrangements. This is the immuneACCESS table as TCRdb keeps it, with only in-frame sequences that have V and J called. A part of the clones is gone; compared with another copy, unresolved V genes explain less than half, and the rest is unexplained. The V and J calls and clone size were taken over from that table, and D and trimming were inferred from the DNA. The sample table shows 150,000 to 200,000 clones, and 60% to 80% are seen once. The leading ten clones occupy around 24% of the sample.

The study at large found these results: The amount of clinical and demographic metadata varied by source and participant and was provided uncurated.

Taken from the germline V gene, the CDR1 and CDR2 loops are LGHNT and FRNRAP. V sheds 3 bases and J sheds 3 bases, leaving 9 bases between their ends. Reading from cysteine to phenylalanine, the CDR3 counts 14 amino acids. Only the CDR3 DNA stays, 42 bases, in frame from base 1. Whole blood was collected in K2EDTA tubes by collaborating institutions according to the institutions' own protocols. Collaborator samples were shipped for TCRbeta analysis as frozen whole blood, isolated PBMCs, or DNA extracted from either sample type. Turning to this clone: It lacks a known antigen. Per-nucleotide qualities are absent, and no much larger clonotype sits a single base away.

The rearrangement combines TRBV12-5 with TRBJ2-1; no D segment can be confidently identified. The receptor was derived from a woman in her 70s with acute or convalescent COVID-19. Sequenced sample: peripheral blood. For the CDR3, the sequence is CASGLVGIYNEQFF. The DNA reads as follows: TGTGCTAGTGGTTTAGTTGGCATCTACAATGAGCAGTTCTTC. Here the CDR3 is joined to the reference TRBV12-5 and TRBJ2-1 genes, and the full variable domain is: DARVTQTPRHKVTEMGQEVTMRCQPILGHNTVFWYRQTMMQGLELLAYFRNRAPLDDSGMPKDRFSAEMPDATLATLKIQPSEPRDSAVYFCASGLVGIYNEQFFGPGTRLTVL.